This T cell receptor beta chain was observed in a study of control samples from healthy donors and cancer patients. Sequencing was performed with immunoSEQ multiplex PCR; in TCRdb, only in-frame clones are kept and a portion is missing. The table lists 390,000 or so clones, 90% of them singletons, with approximately 6.3% in the top ten. This TCR was recovered from a man aged 40-49 years with head and neck cancer. Material: PBMCs.

Here the CDR3 reads CASNQKPNTEAFF. The DNA of the CDR3 is TGTGCCAGCAACCAAAAACCGAACACTGAAGCTTTCTTT. The chain employs TRBV2 and TRBJ1-1; no reliable D call. From germline, CDR1 is SNHLY and CDR2 FYNNEI. V dropped 7 bases and J dropped 1 base, with 10 bases sitting between them. The CDR3 consists of 13 residues. Filled out from reference TRBV2 and TRBJ1-1, the complete variable domain reads EPEVTQTPSHQVTQMGQEVILRCVPISNHLYFYWYRQILGQKVEFLVSFYNNEISEKSEIFDDQFSVERPDGSNFTLKIRSTKLEDSAMYFCASNQKPNTEAFFGQGTRLTVV.